These T cell receptor beta chains were read from a single sample in a study of cytomegalovirus exposure and HLA in healthy donors. The data were produced by immunoSEQ multiplex PCR, yet TCRdb's version contains in-frame clones alone and is incomplete. The table records about 130,000 clones, about 96% of them present only once. Sequencing was carried out using PBMCs. Source of these receptors: a man between 18 and 29 years old in good health and CMV-seronegative. Both conserved end residues are part of each CDR3. The D gene is left open where the match is weak. Expanded clones get a size class; other rows say once, few or many, or leave the size out.

>.|TRBD2|TRBV4-2|TRBJ2-3
CASSPFLAGTSTDTQYF
TGTGCCAGCAGTCCTTTCCTAGCGGGAACTAGCACAGATACGCAGTATTTT
>once|TRBD1|TRBV6-6|TRBJ2-5
CASSYGTGLLETQYF
TGTGCCAGCAGTTACGGGACAGGGTTGTTAGAGACCCAGTACTTC
>once|.|TRBV25-1|TRBJ2-2
CASSESWVVRSGELFF
TGTGCCAGCAGTGAATCCTGGGTAGTCAGGTCCGGGGAGCTGTTTTTT
>once|TRBD1|TRBV5-1|TRBJ1-5
CASSLGQGDQPQHF
TGCGCCAGCAGCTTGGGACAGGGCGATCAGCCCCAGCATTTT
>once|TRBD1|TRBV6-6|TRBJ1-5
CASSYRGTDNQPQHF
TGTGCCAGCAGTTACCGCGGGACAGACAATCAGCCCCAGCATTTT
>.|TRBD2|TRBV7-8|TRBJ2-5
CASSLETSAQETQYF
TGTGCCAGCAGCTTAGAAACTAGCGCACAAGAGACCCAGTACTTC
>.|.|TRBV7-9|TRBJ1-1
CASSLVGHLNTEAFF
TGTGCCAGCAGCTTAGTGGGACATTTGAACACTGAAGCTTTCTTT
>.|.|TRBV9|TRBJ2-1
CASSPPRGNEQFF
TGTGCCAGCAGCCCACCCAGGGGCAATGAGCAGTTCTTC
>.|.|TRBV10-3|TRBJ2-1
CAIRTPGEQDNEQFF
TGTGCCATCAGGACACCGGGGGAGCAAGACAATGAGCAGTTCTTC
>.|.|TRBV30|TRBJ1-2
CAWGVGMGNYGYTF
TGTGCCTGGGGGGTCGGGATGGGAAACTATGGCTACACCTTC
>.|.|TRBV9|TRBJ2-3
CASSVDGSPDTQYF
TGTGCCAGCAGCGTAGACGGGAGTCCTGATACGCAGTATTTT
>.|TRBD1|TRBV5-1|TRBJ1-1
CASFPGTVNTEAFF
TGCGCCAGCTTTCCCGGGACAGTGAACACTGAAGCTTTCTTT
>.|.|TRBV21-1|TRBJ2-2
CASSRGDGDENTGELFF
TGTGCCAGCAGCAGAGGCGACGGGGATGAGAACACCGGGGAGCTGTTTTTT
>.|.|TRBV4-1|TRBJ2-5
CASSQVGVGETQYF
TGCGCCAGCAGCCAGGTAGGGGTCGGGGAGACCCAGTACTTC
>.|TRBD1|TRBV18|TRBJ2-7
CASSPGTTGRYEQYF
TGTGCCAGCTCACCAGGGACGACAGGGCGCTACGAGCAGTACTTC
>.|.|TRBV7-9|TRBJ2-4
CASSPASSENIQYF
TGTGCCAGCAGCCCAGCGAGCAGTGAAAACATTCAGTACTTC
>.|.|TRBV7-9|TRBJ1-3
CASSFSPYSGNTIYF
TGTGCCAGCAGCTTTAGCCCTTACTCTGGAAACACCATATATTTT
>.|TRBD2|TRBV7-3|TRBJ2-1
CASSPLAGEGNEQFF
TGTGCCAGCAGCCCCCTGGCGGGAGAGGGAAATGAGCAGTTCTTC
>once|TRBD2|TRBV9|TRBJ2-2
CASSVEWRGLAGTGELFF
TGTGCCAGCAGCGTAGAGTGGAGAGGACTAGCGGGGACCGGGGAGCTGTTTTTT
>.|TRBD2|TRBV28|TRBJ2-5
CASNRRTSAQETQYF
TGTGCCAGCAACCGCCGGACTAGCGCCCAAGAGACCCAGTACTTC
>.|TRBD2|TRBV28|TRBJ2-7
CASSSPSAGGYYEQYF
TGTGCCAGCAGTTCCCCCTCGGCGGGAGGGTACTACGAGCAGTACTTC
>.|.|TRBV30|TRBJ1-3
CAWSARHLAGNTIYF
TGTGCCTGGAGTGCGCGACACCTTGCTGGAAACACCATATATTTT
>.|.|TRBV28|TRBJ1-3
CASGTYRVPGNTIYF
TGTGCCAGCGGCACATACAGGGTCCCTGGAAACACCATATATTTT
>.|.|TRBV9|TRBJ1-5
CASSPDNSNQPQHF
TGTGCCAGCAGCCCTGACAATAGCAATCAGCCCCAGCATTTT
>.|TRBD1|TRBV9|TRBJ1-4
CASSVNPPGGRGELFF
TGTGCCAGCAGCGTAAATCCCCCAGGGGGCCGAGGGGAACTGTTTTTT
>few|TRBD2|TRBV18|TRBJ2-5
CASSRAGAIQETQYF
TGTGCCAGCTCACGAGCGGGAGCCATCCAAGAGACCCAGTACTTC
>.|.|TRBV5-1|TRBJ1-1
CASSLGGGPLITEAFF
TGCGCCAGCAGCTTGGGAGGAGGGCCCCTTATCACTGAAGCTTTCTTT
>.|.|TRBV11-3|TRBJ2-5
CASSFWSDRKETQYF
TGTGCCAGCAGCTTCTGGTCTGATAGAAAAGAGACCCAGTACTTC
>.|.|TRBV6-1|TRBJ1-1
CASAQRGGMNTEAFF
TGTGCCAGCGCCCAGCGGGGGGGAATGAACACTGAAGCTTTCTTT
>.|.|TRBV15|TRBJ2-7
CATSRDPSYEQYF
TGTGCCACCAGCCGGGATCCCTCCTACGAGCAGTACTTC
>.|.|TRBV6-1|TRBJ2-2
CASSDLNTGELFF
TGTGCCAGCAGTGACTTGAACACCGGGGAGCTGTTTTTT
>.|TRBD1|TRBV28|TRBJ1-4
CASSLIYRTGGEGKLFF
TGTGCCAGCAGTTTAATCTACAGGACAGGGGGTGAGGGAAAACTGTTTTTT
>.|TRBD2|TRBV4-3|TRBJ2-1
CASSRTSGEWDEQFF
TGCGCCAGCAGCCGAACTAGCGGGGAGTGGGATGAGCAGTTCTTC
>.|TRBD2|TRBV2|TRBJ2-7
CASSGGTSGRPWDEQYF
TGTGCCAGCAGTGGAGGGACTAGCGGGCGTCCTTGGGACGAGCAGTACTTC
>.|.|TRBV29-1|TRBJ1-3
CSVVAGSRNTIYF
TGCAGCGTTGTGGCGGGGTCACGAAACACCATATATTTT
>.|TRBD1|TRBV12-5|TRBJ2-1
CASVPGTALSSYNEQFF
TGTGCTAGTGTCCCCGGGACAGCCTTGTCATCCTACAATGAGCAGTTCTTC
>.|.|TRBV29-1|TRBJ1-1
CSVDLGRSTEAFF
TGCAGCGTTGATTTAGGTAGGAGCACTGAAGCTTTCTTT
>.|.|TRBV6-1|TRBJ1-5
CASSEEGIQPQHF
TGTGCCAGCAGTGAGGAGGGGATACAGCCCCAGCATTTT
>.|TRBD1|TRBV28|TRBJ1-5
CASRQGGQPQHF
TGTGCCTCTCGACAGGGCGGACAGCCCCAGCATTTT
>.|.|TRBV18|TRBJ2-5
CASSAPGTQETQYF
TGTGCCAGCTCAGCGCCAGGGACTCAAGAGACCCAGTACTTC
>.|.|TRBV7-9|TRBJ1-1
CASSLGGLNTEAFF
TGTGCCAGCAGCTTAGGGGGCCTGAACACTGAAGCTTTCTTT
>.|TRBD1|TRBV5-1|TRBJ2-6
CASSLGGQGPLGANVLTF
TGCGCCAGCAGCTTGGGGGGACAGGGGCCTTTGGGGGCCAACGTCCTGACTTTC
>.|.|TRBV6-1|TRBJ1-1
CASSELQGRGLTEAFF
TGTGCCAGCAGTGAACTCCAGGGGAGGGGCCTTACTGAAGCTTTCTTT
>.|.|TRBV9|TRBJ1-1
CASSSSTGIPTEAFF
TGTGCCAGCAGCTCCTCCACAGGGATCCCCACTGAAGCTTTCTTT
>.|.|TRBV7-9|TRBJ2-7
CASSLSGGEQYF
TGTGCCAGCAGCTTATCAGGTGGCGAGCAGTACTTC
>.|TRBD2|TRBV11-2|TRBJ2-7
CASSLVAGGYEQYF
TGTGCCAGCAGCTTAGTAGCGGGAGGGTACGAGCAGTACTTC
>.|TRBD1|TRBV7-8|TRBJ2-3
CASSPSGGTGGPDTQYF
TGTGCCAGCAGCCCTTCTGGGGGGACAGGGGGCCCAGATACGCAGTATTTT
>.|TRBD2|TRBV7-2|TRBJ2-7
CASSLAGGLGYEQYF
TGTGCCAGCAGCTTAGCCGGAGGACTAGGCTACGAGCAGTACTTC
>.|.|TRBV7-2|TRBJ2-6
CASSLPMAGANVLTF
TGTGCCAGCAGCTTGCCTATGGCTGGGGCCAACGTCCTGACTTTC
>.|TRBD1|TRBV30|TRBJ1-2
CAWGTGDGYTF
TGTGCCTGGGGGACAGGGGATGGCTACACCTTC
>few|.|TRBV28|TRBJ1-4
CASTRLGRENEKLFF
TGTGCCAGCACCCGGTTGGGACGGGAGAATGAAAAACTGTTTTTT
>.|.|TRBV30|TRBJ2-7
CAWSGVVREQYF
TGTGCCTGGAGTGGAGTAGTCCGCGAGCAGTACTTC
>.|TRBD2|TRBV6-1|TRBJ2-1
CASSEALTSGSLREQFF
TGTGCCAGCAGTGAAGCGCTCACTAGCGGGAGTCTACGTGAGCAGTTCTTC
>.|TRBD1|TRBV25-1|TRBJ2-7
CASRQGAGYEQYF
TGTGCCAGCAGACAGGGGGCAGGCTACGAGCAGTACTTC
>.|TRBD1|TRBV7-6|TRBJ1-1
CASSLVPGQGRTEAFF
TGTGCCAGCAGCTTAGTGCCGGGACAGGGGCGAACTGAAGCTTTCTTT
>.|.|TRBV7-5|TRBJ1-3
CARGAYSGNTIYF
TGTGCCAGAGGGGCCTACTCTGGAAACACCATATATTTT